This passage covers 30 T cell receptor beta chains from one sample sequenced in a study of PD-1 blockade in classical Hodgkin lymphoma. The time point is: cycle 4 day 1 (C4D1), after more than five weeks of nivolumab. With no exception, relapse followed autologous stem cell transplantation in all patients, and brentuximab vedotin exposure varied. Sequencing used immunoSEQ multiplex PCR; TCRdb keeps in-frame clones, though not all of them. The data show fewer than 45,000 clones, 60% to 70% seen once. The material sequenced was peripheral blood mononuclear cells (PBMCs), taken before the fourth cycle of nivolumab. These receptors were taken from a human donor with classical Hodgkin lymphoma.

V usage is TRBV6-6 and J usage is TRBJ1-6, with 10 positions matching TRBD1. Germline CDR1 MNHNY, CDR2 SVGAGI (reference sequence). V dropped 6 bases and J dropped 6; count of bases not matched to a gene: 5. The CDR3 has 15 residues. The CDR3 loop reads CASRPGTGVNSPLHF. In DNA, the CDR3 is TGTGCCAGCAGACCCGGGACAGGGGTTAATTCACCCCTCCACTTT.

The CDR3 region is CASSPAGRGGGTQYF. In DNA form, the CDR3 reads TGTGCCAGCAGCCCAGCGGGCAGGGGAGGGGGGACCCAGTACTTC. The chain employs TRBV7-2 and TRBJ2-5; D perhaps matches TRBD2 (7 bases). Germline loops: CDR1 SGHTA, CDR2 FQGNSA. Trimming pared 5 bases from V and 7 bases from J, leaving 20 bases between. This CDR3 has 15 residues.

This clone was detected only a few times. V and J are TRBV7-2 and TRBJ2-3, with TRBD2 identical over 10 bases. CDR3 length: 14 residues. Per germline, CDR1 SGHTA and CDR2 FQGNSA. Trimming at V came to 1 base and at J to 5 bases, leaving 0 bases not matched to a gene. CDR3 sequence reads: CASSLGLAGDTQYF. The CDR3 DNA is TGTGCCAGCAGCTTAGGACTAGCGGGAGATACGCAGTATTTT. The whole variable domain, remainder taken from reference TRBV7-2 and TRBJ2-3, is GAGVSQSPSNKVTEKGKDVELRCDPISGHTALYWYRQSLGQGLEFLIYFQGNSAPDKSGLPSDRFSAERTGGSVSTLTIQRTQQEDSAVYLCASSLGLAGDTQYFGPGTRLTVL.

The chain carries TRBV28 and TRBJ1-2, with 9 bases fitting TRBD1. Germline CDR1 and CDR2: MDHEN and SYDVKM. The CDR3 extends over 15 amino acids. V trimming: 3 bases; J trimming: 4 bases; junction bases outside the gene matches: 6. In nucleotides, the CDR3 is TGTGCCAGCAGTTTCGGGGACAGGGCATTCTATGGCTACACCTTC. Translation gives CASSFGDRAFYGYTF.

This clone is medium-sized within its sample. In nucleotides, the CDR3 is TGTGCCAGCAGATCCGGGACGTATAGCAATCAGCCCCAGCATTTT. Amino acids: CASRSGTYSNQPQHF. The chain carries TRBV28 and TRBJ1-5; a weak D match, TRBD1 (5 bases). Trimming stripped 6 bases from V and 0 bases from J, with 12 bases between. Germline V gives CDR1 MDHEN, CDR2 SYDVKM. The CDR3 loop spans 15 amino acids.

This clone was seen a few times. The gene calls are TRBV28 and TRBJ2-5; 11 bases agree with TRBD1. CDR1 and CDR2 from the germline V gene are MDHEN and SYDVKM. CDR3 size: 16 residues. J lost 5 bases, V lost 2 bases, and 7 bases had no gene match. CDR3 DNA sequence: TGTGCCAGCAGTTTAACCGGACAGGGGGCGGCGGAGACCCAGTACTTC. This sequence encodes CASSLTGQGAAETQYF. Drawing the rest from reference TRBV28 and TRBJ2-5, the complete variable domain is DVKVTQSSRYLVKRTGEKVFLECVQDMDHENMFWYRQDPGLGLRLIYFSYDVKMKEKGDIPEGYSVSREKKERFSLILESASTNQTSMYLCASSLTGQGAAETQYFGPGTRLLVL.

As for this clone: Compared with germline, one end of the junction differs, possibly owing to a read error. The CDR3 loop reads CASSLQEGSEQFF. CDR3 coding DNA: TGTGCCAGCAGCTTGCAGGAGGGGTCCGAGCAGTTCTTC. The chain has TRBV5-1 and TRBJ2-1; D might be TRBD2 (6 bases). This CDR3 has 13 amino acids. The germline V gene encodes CDR1 SGHRS and CDR2 YFSETQ. The full variable domain, with the rest looked up from reference TRBV5-1 and TRBJ2-1, is KAGVTQTPRYLIKTRGQQVTLSCSPISGHRSVSWYQQTPGQGLQFLFEYFSETQRNKGNFPGRFSGRQFSNSRSEMNVSTLELGDSALYLCASSLQEGSEQFFGPGTRLTVL.

The rearrangement links TRBV7-9 to TRBJ2-2; TRBD2 matches 11 bases. The germline V gene encodes CDR1 SEHNR and CDR2 FQNEAQ (reference sequence). Trimming at V came to 5 bases and at J to 6 bases, leaving 8 bases not matched to a gene. The CDR3 sequence is 16 residues long. The CDR3 loop is CASSRGTSGSPGELFF. In DNA form, the CDR3 reads TGTGCCAGCAGCCGAGGTACTAGCGGGAGCCCCGGGGAGCTGTTTTTT.

In its sample, this clone was seen a few times. This rearrangement joins TRBV6-6 to TRBJ2-7; tentatively, D is TRBD2 (6 bases). Germline CDR1 reads MNHNY; CDR2 reads SVGAGI (reference sequence). V dropped 5 bases and J dropped 6 bases, with 17 bases sitting between them. The length of the CDR3 is 14 residues. The CDR3 nucleotides read TGTGCCAGCAGTACCCCCGGAGGGAGACCCGAGCAGTACTTC. Residues: CASSTPGGRPEQYF.

The chain is built from TRBV19 and TRBJ2-5; 8 bases match TRBD2. Germline V gene sequence: CDR1 LNHDA, CDR2 SQIVND (reference sequence). V shed 7 bases, J shed 0 bases, and the junction held 4 bases outside the gene matches. CDR3 size: 14 residues. The CDR3, as DNA: TGTGCCAGTACCCCTAGCGGGTACCAAGAGACCCAGTACTTC. It specifies CASTPSGYQETQYF.

The CDR3 protein is CASSLGEGYEQYF. DNA of the CDR3: TGTGCCAGCAGCTTAGGTGAGGGGTACGAGCAGTACTTC. The chain has TRBV11-3 and TRBJ2-7; D is possibly TRBD1 or TRBD2 (5 bases each). Germline V gene data show CDR1 as SGHNT and CDR2 as YENEEA. CDR3 length: 13 amino acids. With 1 base removed from V and 4 bases from J, the gap between germline ends came to 8 bases.

The chain is built from TRBV9 and TRBJ1-3; TRBD1 might be the D (6 bases). This CDR3 region has 15 residues. In germline, CDR1 is SGDLS, CDR2 YYNGEE. Deletions cut 0 bases from V and 4 bases from J, with 11 bases between. CDR3 residues: CASSVEAGEGNTIYF. CDR3 nucleotide sequence: TGTGCCAGCAGCGTAGAGGCAGGGGAGGGAAACACCATATATTTT.

This sequence joins TRBV28 and TRBJ2-4; possibly TRBD2 for D (5 bases). Deletions cut 2 bases from V and 5 bases from J, with 13 bases between. The CDR3 is made up of 15 amino acids. The germline V gene encodes CDR1 MDHEN and CDR2 SYDVKM. The CDR3 loop reads CASSLGLSGQNIQYF. DNA for the CDR3: TGTGCCAGCAGTTTAGGACTGAGTGGCCAAAACATTCAGTACTTC.

This clone was detected once. The CDR3 DNA follows: TGCGCCAGCAGCCAAGATTTCAGGAGACAGCTCAGCTCTGGGGCCAACGTCCTGACTTTC. It translates to CASSQDFRRQLSSGANVLTF. The chain has TRBV4-3 and TRBJ2-6; tentatively, D is TRBD1 (5 bases). Deletions cut 0 bases from V and 0 bases from J, with 18 bases between. Germline CDR1 is LGHNA and CDR2 is YSLEER. The CDR3 loop spans 20 amino acids.

The chain combines TRBV5-1 with TRBJ1-2, with TRBD1 identical over 7 bases. CDR3 length: 13 residues. Unmatched junction bases numbered 3, after V lost 3 bases and J lost 4 bases. Germline CDR1 SGHRS, CDR2 YFSETQ. The CDR3 sequence: CASSSGTAYGYTF. The CDR3 coding sequence is TGCGCCAGCAGCTCCGGGACAGCCTATGGCTACACCTTC.

The chain combines TRBV18 with TRBJ1-1; D may be TRBD1 (5 bases). Germline V gene lookup returns CDR1 KGHSH and CDR2 LQKENI. Trimming cost V 1 base and J 3 bases, with 18 bases left between them. This CDR3 has 17 amino acids. CDR3 sequence: CASSPLQAGRRDTEAFF. The CDR3 DNA is TGTGCCAGCTCACCACTGCAAGCAGGGCGGCGAGACACTGAAGCTTTCTTT.

This clone was seen only once. Other DNA sequences in this sample translate to the same CDR3. The rearrangement joins TRBV18 to TRBJ2-7; D is uncertain. The germline V and J ends were trimmed by 5 bases and 6 bases, with 11 bases remaining between them. CDR1 is KGHSH, CDR2 LQKENI, per germline. There are 12 residues in the CDR3. The CDR3 is CASSSPQSEQYF. CDR3 sequence (DNA): TGTGCCAGCTCATCTCCCCAGTCCGAGCAGTACTTC. Based on the CDR3 plus reference TRBV18 and TRBJ2-7, the full variable domain is NAGVMQNPRHLVRRRGQEARLRCSPMKGHSHVYWYRQLPEEGLKFMVYLQKENIIDESGMPKERFSAEFPKEGPSILRIQQVVRGDSAAYFCASSSPQSEQYFGPGTRLTVT.

The rearrangement links TRBV18 to TRBJ2-7, with 11 bases aligning to TRBD1. After removal of 4 bases from V and 2 bases from J, the junction contained 10 bases not matched to a gene. The CDR3 has 17 residues. From germline, CDR1 is KGHSH and CDR2 LQKENI. The CDR3 sequence: CASSLGTSGQGAYEQYF. The CDR3, as DNA: TGTGCCAGCTCACTCGGGACCTCGGGACAGGGGGCCTACGAGCAGTACTTC.

This chain joins TRBV28 and TRBJ2-7, with 8 bases fitting TRBD2. Germline trimming cut 7 bases from V and 4 bases from J; bases unmatched to any gene: 12. The CDR3 is 15 residues long. The germline V gene has CDR1 MDHEN and CDR2 SYDVKM. CDR3 bases: TGTGCCAGCACTCTAACGGGGGGGTCCGGGTACGAGCAGTACTTC. This codes for CASTLTGGSGYEQYF.

The rearrangement links TRBV10-3 to TRBJ1-1, with a tentative D call TRBD1 (5 bases). Trimming left V 4 bases short and J 0 bases short, with 9 bases between. CDR3 length: 14 residues. The germline CDR1 and CDR2 sequences are ENHRY and SYGVKD. CDR3 in DNA: TGTGCCATCAGTGGGGGGAGCATGAACACTGAAGCTTTCTTT. It specifies CAISGGSMNTEAFF.

The V call is TRBV10-3, the J call TRBJ2-1; D could derive from TRBD1 or TRBD2 (5 bases each). V lost 4 bases and J 7 bases, leaving 14 bases between the germline ends. Germline V gene data show CDR1 as ENHRY and CDR2 as SYGVKD. The CDR3 has 14 amino acids. This CDR3 is CAISGRGDGNEQFF. The DNA for the CDR3 is TGTGCCATCAGTGGGAGAGGGGACGGGAATGAGCAGTTCTTC.

The chain uses TRBV4-3 and TRBJ1-2, with 8 bases aligning to TRBD1. The CDR3 has 15 amino acids. Germline lookup yields CDR1 LGHNA and CDR2 YSLEER. J lost 4 bases, V lost 0 bases, and 4 bases had no gene match. The CDR3 bases are TGCGCCAGCAGCCAAGACCGGACAGGGCTCTATGGCTACACCTTC. The encoded protein is CASSQDRTGLYGYTF.

The genes are TRBV5-6 and TRBJ1-4; the D gene is possibly TRBD1 (6 bases). The CDR3 length is 14 residues. The V and J ends lost 3 bases and 3 bases respectively, with 9 bases between them. Germline V gene data show CDR1 as SGHDT and CDR2 as YYEEEE. The CDR3 nucleotides read TGTGCCAGCAGCTCAACAGGGTCTAATGAAAAACTGTTTTTT. It yields the protein CASSSTGSNEKLFF.

This clone was seen once. The chain uses TRBV6-1 and TRBJ1-2; perhaps TRBD1 as D (5 bases). Trimming removed 6 bases at V and 8 bases at J, with 22 bases between. The germline V gene has CDR1 MNHNS and CDR2 SASEGT. This CDR3 has 15 residues. In DNA, the CDR3 is TGTGCCAGCAGCGCAAACTTGGGACTTGCTAGGGGCTACACCTTC. Translation: CASSANLGLARGYTF.

This chain links TRBV4-1 with TRBJ1-3, with no clear D. Germline CDR1 and CDR2: MGHRA and YSYEKL. V lost 0 bases and J 0 bases, leaving 9 bases between the germline ends. The CDR3 is made up of 16 amino acids. The CDR3 region is CASSQDDTSSGNTIYF. CDR3 DNA sequence: TGCGCCAGCAGCCAAGATGACACCTCCTCTGGAAACACCATATATTTT.

The chain couples TRBV4-3 to TRBJ2-7; a weak D match, TRBD2 (6 bases). Germline V gives CDR1 LGHNA, CDR2 YSLEER. V lost 0 bases and J lost 0, with 18 bases in between. The CDR3 totals 18 residues. The DNA of the CDR3 is TGCGCCAGCAGCCAAGACATTGGGGGGACTGGAAGCTCCTACGAGCAGTACTTC. Translated: CASSQDIGGTGSSYEQYF.

The chain links TRBV13 to TRBJ1-3, with a possible D match to TRBD1 (5 bases). Germline loops: CDR1 PRHDT, CDR2 FYEKMQ (reference sequence). This CDR3 is built from 16 residues. Trimming cost V 3 bases and J 5 bases, with 17 bases left between them. The CDR3 nucleotides read TGTGCCAGCAGCTTCCGGGACCTGGGCGTTAGAAACACCATATATTTT. It specifies CASSFRDLGVRNTIYF.

V is TRBV28 and J is TRBJ1-2; weak D call: TRBD1 (5 bases). The germline V gene encodes CDR1 MDHEN and CDR2 SYDVKM. The CDR3 is 12 residues long. The V gene lost 9 bases and the J gene lost 3 bases, with 11 bases spanning the gap. The DNA for the CDR3 is TGTGCCAGTTTCGGGGACTACTATGGCTACACCTTC. Amino acid sequence: CASFGDYYGYTF.

Relative to its sample, this clone is medium-sized. The chain joins TRBV6-6 to TRBJ1-2; no clear D gene. Germline lookup yields CDR1 MNHNY and CDR2 SVGAGI (reference sequence). Between the trimmed V and J ends, which lost 7 bases and 8 bases, there was a span of 8 bases. CDR3 length: 10 residues. The CDR3 sequence is CASMGFGYTF. DNA for the CDR3: TGTGCCAGCATGGGGTTCGGCTACACCTTC.

V gene TRBV25-1 combines with J gene TRBJ1-2, with TRBD1 matching 10 bases. Germline CDR1 reads MGHDK; CDR2 reads SYGVNS. This CDR3 has 14 amino acids. The V gene end was trimmed by 2 bases and the J gene end by 7 bases; junction bases not matched to a gene: 4. CDR3 DNA: TGTGCCAGCAGTGAACGAGACAGGGGGCGTGGCTACACCTTC. Translation gives CASSERDRGRGYTF.